The source of this TCR beta chain is a study of CD8+CD57+ T cells in acquired aplastic anemia. Study background: Yields of DNA that came from sorted CD4+ and CD8+ cells averaged roughly 3.3 ug. Broader study findings: No significant patient-versus-control difference appeared in CD8+ Simpson's diversity.

Sequencing was done on patients that had shown CD8+CD57+ cell expansion by flow cytometry. A severe acquired aplastic anemia diagnosis applied to all patients. Patients had received no therapy at the time of blood sampling. Template material for TCR beta VDJ and CDR3 profiling consisted of genomic DNA. MiXCR, run by TCRdb on the reads, gives a single entry per CDR3 protein. This repertoire shows over 250,000 distinct CDR3 sequences, approximately 60% found once; its top ten account for roughly 1.3%. As for this clonotype: What it binds is not known.

Sequences were obtained from sorted CD4+, CD8+, or CD8+CD57+ T cells (not recorded which) from PBMCs. The clonotype originates from a human donor with aplastic anemia.

The chain's CDR3 is CSGLQGQSGYTF. CDR3 nucleotides: TGCAGTGGCCTTCAAGGGCAAAGTGGCTACACCTTC. The V call is TRBV20-1, the J call TRBJ1-2; no definite D call. V dropped 7 bases and J dropped 7 bases, with 16 bases sitting between them. This CDR3 comprises 12 residues. The V gene's germline CDR1 is DFQATT and CDR2 SNEGSKA (reference sequence).